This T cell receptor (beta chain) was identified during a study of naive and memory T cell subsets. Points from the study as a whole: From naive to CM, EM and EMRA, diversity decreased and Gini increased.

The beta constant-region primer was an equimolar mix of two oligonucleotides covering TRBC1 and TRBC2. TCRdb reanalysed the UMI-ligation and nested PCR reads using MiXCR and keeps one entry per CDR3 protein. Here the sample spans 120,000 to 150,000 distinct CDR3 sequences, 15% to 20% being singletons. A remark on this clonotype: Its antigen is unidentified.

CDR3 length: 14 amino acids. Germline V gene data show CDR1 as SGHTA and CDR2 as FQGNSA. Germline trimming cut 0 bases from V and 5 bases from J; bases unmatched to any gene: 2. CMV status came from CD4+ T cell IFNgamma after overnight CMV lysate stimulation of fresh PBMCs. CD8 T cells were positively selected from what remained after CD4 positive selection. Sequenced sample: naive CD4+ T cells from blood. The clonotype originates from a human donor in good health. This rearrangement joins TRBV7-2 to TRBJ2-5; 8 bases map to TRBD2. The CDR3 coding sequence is TGTGCCAGCAGCTTAGCCAGCGGGAGCGAGACCCAGTACTTC. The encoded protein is CASSLASGSETQYF.